A selection of T cell receptor beta chains follows, all from one sample in a study of blood T cell repertoires in COVID-19. Repertoires were generated with immunoSEQ multiplex PCR, while TCRdb's copy carries only in-frame clones and drops some. The sample consists of under 400,000 clones, about nine tenths of them appearing once. The sequencing sample was made of peripheral blood. These receptors originate from a woman aged 60-70 years with COVID-19, enrolled during active disease. CDR3s include the opening cysteine and the closing phenylalanine or tryptophan. The D gene is left open where the match is weak. Some rows have no size entry. The others give once, few or many, or a class for an expanded clone.

size: NA
D: TRBD1
J: TRBJ1-1
V: TRBV5-1
DNA: TGCGCCAGCAGCCCACCCGGGACAGGGGTTTCGAACACTGAAGCTTTCTTT
CDR3: CASSPPGTGVSNTEAFF

size: NA
D: TRBD1
J: TRBJ1-2
V: TRBV7-9
DNA: TGTGCCAGCAGCTCGGGGACAGTTAACTATGGCTACACCTTC
CDR3: CASSSGTVNYGYTF

size: NA
D: NA
J: TRBJ2-3
V: TRBV7-3
DNA: TGTGCCAGCAATCTAGGCCAGGGTGATACGCAGTATTTT
CDR3: CASNLGQGDTQYF

size: once
D: TRBD1
J: TRBJ2-1
V: TRBV5-6
DNA: TGTGCCAGCAGCTTCAATAGGGGGCTTAGGGCCAATGAGCAGTTCTTC
CDR3: CASSFNRGLRANEQFF

size: NA
D: TRBD2
J: TRBJ2-2
V: TRBV5-6
DNA: TGTGCCAGTAGCTTGGGCCTAGCGGGGTTAACCGGGGAGCTGTTTTTT
CDR3: CASSLGLAGLTGELFF

size: NA
D: NA
J: TRBJ1-1
V: TRBV15
DNA: TGTGCCACCAGCAGGGGACACCCGAACACTGAAGCTTTCTTT
CDR3: CATSRGHPNTEAFF

size: once
D: NA
J: TRBJ1-5
V: TRBV4-2
DNA: TGTGCCAGCAGCCAAGATTCCGCAGGGTGGATTGATCAGCCCCAGCATTTT
CDR3: CASSQDSAGWIDQPQHF

size: NA
D: NA
J: TRBJ2-1
V: TRBV14
DNA: TGTGCCAGCAGCCATCTAAGCAGGTTCGGTGAGCAGTTCTTC
CDR3: CASSHLSRFGEQFF

size: few
D: TRBD1
J: TRBJ1-6
V: TRBV2
DNA: TGTGCCAGCAGTCTCGTGACAGGGAATTCACCCCTCCACTTT
CDR3: CASSLVTGNSPLHF

size: NA
D: NA
J: TRBJ1-1
V: TRBV6-5
DNA: TGTGCCAGCAGTTACTCCCCCCTGACAGTCCCTGAAGCTTTCTTT
CDR3: CASSYSPLTVPEAFF

size: NA
D: NA
J: TRBJ2-7
V: TRBV11-2
DNA: TGTGCCAGCAGCTCGGTCGGGTTTTCCTACGAGCAGTACTTC
CDR3: CASSSVGFSYEQYF

size: once
D: TRBD2
J: TRBJ2-5
V: TRBV7-2
DNA: TGTGCCAGCAGCCCCGACTTCCTAGCGGGAGGGGAGACCCAGTACTTC
CDR3: CASSPDFLAGGETQYF

size: NA
D: NA
J: TRBJ2-2
V: TRBV7-8
DNA: TGTGCCAGCAGTCCTCTACTAGGGTTCTCCGGGGAGCTGTTTTTT
CDR3: CASSPLLGFSGELFF

size: once
D: TRBD1
J: TRBJ2-1
V: TRBV19
DNA: TGTGCCAGTAGTATTCCACCGGGACAGGAGATCTTC
CDR3: CASSIPPGQEIF

size: NA
D: NA
J: TRBJ2-3
V: TRBV5-1
DNA: TGCGCCAGCAGCTTGGGGGGACTTCCTACGGCAGATACGCAGTATTTT
CDR3: CASSLGGLPTADTQYF

size: NA
D: NA
J: TRBJ1-1
V: TRBV19
DNA: TGTGCCAGTAGTATAGATCGCCCCACAACTGAAGCTTTCTTT
CDR3: CASSIDRPTTEAFF

size: NA
D: NA
J: TRBJ1-2
V: TRBV12-3/TRBV12-4
DNA: TGTGCCAGCAGTTTGGGGGGGTCTCAACGGGACACCTTC
CDR3: CASSLGGSQRDTF

size: NA
D: TRBD2
J: TRBJ2-1
V: TRBV7-6
DNA: TGTGCCAGCAGCTCTAGACTAGCGGGGGACGAGCAGTTCTTC
CDR3: CASSSRLAGDEQFF

size: NA
D: TRBD1
J: TRBJ1-5
V: TRBV7-9
DNA: TGTGCCAGCAGCTCCCTGACAGGGGGCATAATGAATCAGCCCCAGCATTTT
CDR3: CASSSLTGGIMNQPQHF

size: NA
D: TRBD2
J: TRBJ2-7
V: TRBV29-1
DNA: TGCAGCGTTGGTCGCTTCGGGGGGGAGGCGCCCTACGAGCAGTACTTC
CDR3: CSVGRFGGEAPYEQYF

size: many
D: NA
J: TRBJ1-1
V: TRBV6-5
DNA: TGTGCCAGCAGTTGGAGCCCTGGCGGGGGGTCTCGGGCTTTCTTT
CDR3: CASSWSPGGGSRAFF

size: once
D: NA
J: TRBJ2-7
V: TRBV28
DNA: TGTGCCAGCAGTCCACTCCTCTCCGAGCAGTACTTC
CDR3: CASSPLLSEQYF

size: NA
D: TRBD1
J: TRBJ1-6
V: TRBV28
DNA: TGTGCCAGCGAGGATGGTAAGGGGGCTCAGGGTTCACCCCTCCACTTT
CDR3: CASEDGKGAQGSPLHF

size: NA
D: TRBD1
J: TRBJ1-4
V: TRBV5-1
DNA: TGCGCCAGCAGCCCCGGGACAGCGTCTAATGAAAAACTGTTTTTT
CDR3: CASSPGTASNEKLFF

size: NA
D: NA
J: TRBJ2-2
V: TRBV3-1/TRBV3-2
DNA: TGTGCCAGCTTGGACACCCGATGGACCGGGGAGCTGTTTTTT
CDR3: CASLDTRWTGELFF

size: NA
D: TRBD1
J: TRBJ1-3
V: TRBV6-5
DNA: TGTGCCAGCAGTTTGGACAGGAACTCTGGAAACACCATATATTTT
CDR3: CASSLDRNSGNTIYF

size: NA
D: TRBD1
J: TRBJ1-1
V: TRBV6-6
DNA: TGTGCCAGCAGTCGACAGGGGGAAGGGACTGAAGCTTTCTTT
CDR3: CASSRQGEGTEAFF

size: NA
D: NA
J: TRBJ2-4
V: TRBV9
DNA: TGTGCCAGCAGCGTCGCTAACGGGAATCAGTACTTC
CDR3: CASSVANGNQYF

size: NA
D: NA
J: TRBJ1-2
V: TRBV10-3
DNA: TGTGCCATCAGTGACCTGGGCAGGGTTGGCTATGGCTACACCTTC
CDR3: CAISDLGRVGYGYTF

size: NA
D: TRBD2
J: TRBJ2-3
V: TRBV6-5
DNA: TGTGCCAGCACCAGGGGCGGGGGGCACACAGATACGCAGTATTTT
CDR3: CASTRGGGHTDTQYF

size: NA
D: NA
J: TRBJ1-1
V: TRBV27
DNA: TGTGCCAGCAGTTTACAGATTAACACTGAAGCTTTCTTT
CDR3: CASSLQINTEAFF

size: NA
D: NA
J: TRBJ2-4
V: TRBV28
DNA: TGTGCCAGCGAACAGGTGGGAGCCAAAAACATTCAGTACTTC
CDR3: CASEQVGAKNIQYF

size: NA
D: TRBD1
J: TRBJ2-7
V: TRBV18
DNA: TGTGCCAGCTCTCCTAGGGGGCGTGAGCAGTACTTC
CDR3: CASSPRGREQYF

size: NA
D: NA
J: TRBJ1-2
V: TRBV5-4
DNA: TGTGCCAGCAGCTCTGGGGGGGCCGCCTGGTATGGCTACACCTTC
CDR3: CASSSGGAAWYGYTF

size: NA
D: NA
J: TRBJ2-1
V: TRBV18
DNA: TGTGCCAGCTCACCACCTCACCTCCCAGGTTTCGAGAACAATGAGCAGTTCTTC
CDR3: CASSPPHLPGFENNEQFF

size: NA
D: TRBD2
J: TRBJ2-1
V: TRBV19
DNA: TGTGCCAGTAGTTTCCGGACTAGCGGCACCAAAGAGCAGTTCTTC
CDR3: CASSFRTSGTKEQFF

size: NA
D: NA
J: TRBJ2-2
V: TRBV4-1
DNA: TGCGCCAGCAGCCAAGTTGGGGACACTTATGGGGAGCTGTTTTTT
CDR3: CASSQVGDTYGELFF

size: once
D: NA
J: TRBJ2-1
V: TRBV12-3/TRBV12-4
DNA: TGTGCCAGCAGCCTTTACAATGAGCAGTTCTTC
CDR3: CASSLYNEQFF

size: NA
D: TRBD1
J: TRBJ1-6
V: TRBV2
DNA: TGTGCCAGCAGTTCGGACAGGAGCTCCTATAATTCACCCCTCCACTTT
CDR3: CASSSDRSSYNSPLHF

size: NA
D: NA
J: TRBJ1-5
V: TRBV9
DNA: TGTGCCAGCAGCGTAGACCAAAATCCTAGTCAGCCCCAGCATTTT
CDR3: CASSVDQNPSQPQHF

size: NA
D: NA
J: TRBJ1-3
V: TRBV18
DNA: TGTGCCAGCTCGGGCGGGGCGCCGCGAAACACCATATATTTT
CDR3: CASSGGAPRNTIYF

size: NA
D: TRBD2
J: TRBJ2-1
V: TRBV4-2
DNA: TGTGCCAGCAGCCAATTAGCGGGGGGGCCCTACAATGAGCAGTTCTTC
CDR3: CASSQLAGGPYNEQFF

size: once
D: NA
J: TRBJ1-1
V: TRBV5-1
DNA: TGCGCCAGCAGCTTTGAGCGGGCGCGGATGAACACTGAAGCTTTCTTT
CDR3: CASSFERARMNTEAFF

size: NA
D: NA
J: TRBJ1-2
V: TRBV28
DNA: TGTGCCAGCAGCGGACTAAACTATGGCTACACCTTC
CDR3: CASSGLNYGYTF

size: NA
D: NA
J: TRBJ2-1
V: TRBV29-1
DNA: TGCAGCGTTGATCGGACACCCAACAATGAGCAGTTCTTC
CDR3: CSVDRTPNNEQFF

size: NA
D: NA
J: TRBJ2-1
V: TRBV11-2
DNA: TGTGCCAGCAGCTTTTTAGATGAGCAGTTCTTC
CDR3: CASSFLDEQFF

size: NA
D: TRBD2
J: TRBJ2-3
V: TRBV2
DNA: TGTGCCAGCAGTGAAGCCGAAGCGGGGGTCGTCGCAGATACGCAGTATTTT
CDR3: CASSEAEAGVVADTQYF

size: once
D: NA
J: TRBJ2-1
V: TRBV24-1
DNA: TGTGCCACCAGTGACACCCCCGGGCAGGGCACCTACAATGAGCAGTTCTTC
CDR3: CATSDTPGQGTYNEQFF

size: NA
D: NA
J: TRBJ1-4
V: TRBV29-1
DNA: TGCAGCGGCCTCAACCCGGCTAATGAAAAACTGTTTTTT
CDR3: CSGLNPANEKLFF

size: NA
D: NA
J: TRBJ2-1
V: TRBV3-1/TRBV3-2
DNA: TGTGCCAGCAGCCGGGGAGACGGGCATGAGCAGTTCTTC
CDR3: CASSRGDGHEQFF

size: NA
D: TRBD1
J: TRBJ1-4
V: TRBV27
DNA: TGTGCCAGCAGCAGGGGGGTTCGGAATGAAAAACTGTTTTTT
CDR3: CASSRGVRNEKLFF

size: once
D: NA
J: TRBJ2-5
V: TRBV12-5
DNA: TGTGCTAGTGGCTTGGGGGGCGGAGAGACCCAGTACTTC
CDR3: CASGLGGGETQYF

size: NA
D: NA
J: TRBJ1-4
V: TRBV18
DNA: TGTGCCAGCTCACCCTTCCAGGGCATTAATGAAAAACTGTTTTTT
CDR3: CASSPFQGINEKLFF

size: NA
D: NA
J: TRBJ2-1
V: TRBV18
DNA: TGTGCCAGCTCACCACAGGTTCGTACAGACTCCTACAATGAGCAGTTCTTC
CDR3: CASSPQVRTDSYNEQFF

size: NA
D: NA
J: TRBJ2-3
V: TRBV12-5
DNA: TGTGCTAGTGGCCCTGGACGGACACTCACAGATACGCAGTATTTT
CDR3: CASGPGRTLTDTQYF

size: NA
D: TRBD1
J: TRBJ1-2
V: TRBV10-2
DNA: TGCGCCAGCACCCCGGGACAGGGGCTCTATGGCTACACCTTC
CDR3: CASTPGQGLYGYTF

size: NA
D: NA
J: TRBJ1-2
V: TRBV6-6
DNA: TGTGCCAGCAGTTTCAGGGCCTATGGCTACACCTTC
CDR3: CASSFRAYGYTF

size: NA
D: NA
J: TRBJ1-5
V: TRBV5-5
DNA: TGTGCCAGCAGCTATCAGACAGACCTATCAGAGCCCCAGCATTTT
CDR3: CASSYQTDLSEPQHF